This TCR beta chain derives from a study of T cells in localized non-small cell lung cancer. Germline V lookup: CDR1 SNHLY, CDR2 FYNNEI. The CDR3 has 15 residues. Losses at the gene ends were 5 bases for V and 1 base for J; bases not matched to a gene: 0. The assay was immunoSEQ multiplex PCR, and TCRdb's table has in-frame clones only and misses some. This sample carries 9,500 to 10,000 clones, about 90% of them seen once, and the ten largest clones take 17%. This clonotype originated in a male donor at least 60 years old with stage III squamous cell lung carcinoma. The V call is TRBV2, the J call TRBJ2-1, with 12 bases fitting TRBD2. The specimen comprised peripheral blood, sampled before any cancer treatment. The CDR3 DNA reads TGTGCCAGCAGTACTAGCGGGGGGTCCTACAATGAGCAGTTCTTC. Protein sequence: CASSTSGGSYNEQFF.